One TCR beta chain is described in this entry. The antigen is unknown. The data originate from a study of cytomegalovirus exposure and HLA in healthy donors. Study results and caveats: In a later analysis, donors in an Asian-associated ancestry cluster reportedly had fewer N-insertions in productive TCRs than the cohort mean. A prior analysis recorded that most TCR beta V segments were productive about 87% or about 30% of the time. For TCR beta chains, V- and J-gene trimming was later linked to a missense DCLRE1C variant.

Trimming pared 7 bases from V and 3 bases from J, leaving 16 bases between. CDR1 and CDR2 (germline): LNHDA, SQIVND (reference sequence). The CDR3 loop spans 15 amino acids. The PCR ran on 60 Vbeta and 13 Jbeta primers. Method: immunoSEQ multiplex PCR; TCRdb's copy keeps in-frame clones and lacks some. The sample data list fewer than 150,000 clones. The origin of this receptor is a man aged 35-49 years in good health and CMV-seronegative. This chain connects TRBV19 to TRBJ1-5; possibly TRBD1 for D (6 bases). Source material: PBMCs. The CDR3 bases are TGTGCCAGTACCTCGGGAGGGGGGTTCAATCAGCCCCAGCATTTT. Encoded protein: CASTSGGGFNQPQHF.